The clone carrying this T cell receptor (beta chain) came up many times. Its antigen remains unidentified. The germline CDR1 and CDR2 sequences are SGHNT and YENEEA. The junction had 6 bases not matched to a gene; V was cut back by 5 bases and J by 7 bases. The CDR3 has 15 amino acids. Profiling relied on immunoSEQ multiplex PCR, and the TCRdb table lists in-frame clones only, not all of them. Among about 4,700 clones, roughly a fifth were seen once, and the ten largest hold over 4%. The data belong to a study of sequential checkpoint blockade in melanoma. Study-wide context: DNA from 91 pretreatment tumor samples underwent TCRβ immunosequencing. After nivolumab or ipilimumab alone, about two dozen patients had week-13 rebiopsies.

Broader study findings: PD-L1 staining and CD8+ counts, not mutational load, tracked tumor T-cell clonality. About 30 times likelier clinical benefit followed increased tumor T-cell fraction and clonality.

Noted treatment: randomized to nivolumab then ipilimumab (arm A) or the reverse (arm B). The receptor was isolated from a human donor with melanoma. The chain joins TRBV11-3 to TRBJ2-5; 14 nucleotides agree with TRBD2. The specimen was tumor tissue (inferred from file names), collected from a patient given nivolumab and ipilimumab in sequence. CDR3 in amino acids: CASSRTSGGRGTQYF. The CDR3 DNA reads TGTGCCAGCAGCCGGACTAGCGGGGGGCGGGGGACCCAGTACTTC.